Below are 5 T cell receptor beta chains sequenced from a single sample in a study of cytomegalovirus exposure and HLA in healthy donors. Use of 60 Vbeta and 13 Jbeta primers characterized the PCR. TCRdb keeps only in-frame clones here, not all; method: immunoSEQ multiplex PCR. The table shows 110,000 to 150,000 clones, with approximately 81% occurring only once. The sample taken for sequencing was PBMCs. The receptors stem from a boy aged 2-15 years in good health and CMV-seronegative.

CDR3 nucleotides: TGTGCCAGCAGTTCTTGGGACAGTAATGAAAAACTGTTTTTT. This gives the protein CASSSWDSNEKLFF. The chain couples TRBV6-1 to TRBJ1-4; 7 bases agree with TRBD1. The germline CDR1 and CDR2 sequences are MNHNS and SASEGT. Trimming removed 5 bases from V and 4 bases from J; junction bases left unmatched: 4. There are 14 residues in the CDR3.

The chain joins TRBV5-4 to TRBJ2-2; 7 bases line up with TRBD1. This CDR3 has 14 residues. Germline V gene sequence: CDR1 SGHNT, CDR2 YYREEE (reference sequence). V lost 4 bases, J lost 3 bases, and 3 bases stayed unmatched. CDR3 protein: CASSRDSYTGELFF. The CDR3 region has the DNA TGTGCCAGCAGCCGGGACAGTTACACCGGGGAGCTGTTTTTT. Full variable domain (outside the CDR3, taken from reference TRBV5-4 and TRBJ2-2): ETGVTQSPTHLIKTRGQQVTLRCSSQSGHNTVSWYQQALGQGPQFIFQYYREEENGRGNFPPRFSGLQFPNYSSELNVNALELDDSALYLCASSRDSYTGELFFGEGSRLTVL.

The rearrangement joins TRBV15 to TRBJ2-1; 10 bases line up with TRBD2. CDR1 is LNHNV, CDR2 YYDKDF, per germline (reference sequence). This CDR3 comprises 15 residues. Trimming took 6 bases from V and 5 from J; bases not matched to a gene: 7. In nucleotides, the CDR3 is TGTGCCACCAGTGCAATAGCGGGAGGAAACAATGAGCAGTTCTTC. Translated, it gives CATSAIAGGNNEQFF.

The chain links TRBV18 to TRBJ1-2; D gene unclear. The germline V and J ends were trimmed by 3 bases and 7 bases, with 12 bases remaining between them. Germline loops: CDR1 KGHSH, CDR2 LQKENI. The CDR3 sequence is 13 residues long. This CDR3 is CASSPEGPAGYTF. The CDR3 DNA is TGTGCCAGCTCACCGGAGGGTCCAGCTGGCTACACCTTC. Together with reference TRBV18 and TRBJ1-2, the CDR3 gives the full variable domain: NAGVMQNPRHLVRRRGQEARLRCSPMKGHSHVYWYRQLPEEGLKFMVYLQKENIIDESGMPKERFSAEFPKEGPSILRIQQVVRGDSAAYFCASSPEGPAGYTFGSGTRLTVV.

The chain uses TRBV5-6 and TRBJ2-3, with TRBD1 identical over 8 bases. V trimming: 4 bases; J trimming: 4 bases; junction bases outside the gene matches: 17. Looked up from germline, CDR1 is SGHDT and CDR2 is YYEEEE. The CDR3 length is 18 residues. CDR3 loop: CASSPPPGTGSWADTQYF. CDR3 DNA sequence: TGTGCCAGCAGCCCCCCCCCGGGGACAGGTTCTTGGGCAGATACGCAGTATTTT.